This paragraph covers one T cell receptor beta chain sequence. The sample belongs to a study of blood T cell repertoires in COVID-19. Assay used: immunoSEQ multiplex PCR; TCRdb lists only in-frame clones, some missing. The sample lists around 310,000 clones; about 91% were seen once. Trimming cost V 5 bases and J 7 bases, with 14 bases left between them. CDR3 size: 13 residues. Germline assignment: CDR1 MNHEY and CDR2 SVGAGI. This TCR was sampled from a woman in her sixties with acute or convalescent COVID-19. The rearrangement joins TRBV6-5 to TRBJ1-1, with D perhaps matching TRBD1 (6 bases). Source material: peripheral blood. The CDR3 coding sequence is TGTGCCAGCAGTCGACGGACAGTAGATGAAGCTTTCTTT. It translates to CASSRRTVDEAFF.